This TCR beta chain was documented in a study of blood T cell repertoires in COVID-19. Study information: Donors in the United States, Italy and Spain gave samples during acute or convalescent COVID-19.

TCRdb keeps only in-frame clones here, not all; method: immunoSEQ multiplex PCR. The sample consists of about 240,000 clones, 88% of them appearing once. The CDR3 runs 16 residues. V was pared by 6 bases and J by 0 bases, with 15 bases between. Germline lookup yields CDR1 GTSNPN and CDR2 SVGIG (reference sequence). Sequenced input: peripheral blood. The rearrangement joins TRBV30 to TRBJ1-6; maybe TRBD1 (5 bases). The clonotype was recovered from a woman aged 40 to 49 who had recovered from COVID-19. CDR3 in DNA: TGTGCCTGTCCCCCCCGACAGAGCTCCTATAATTCACCCCTCCACTTT. Translation: CACPPRQSSYNSPLHF.